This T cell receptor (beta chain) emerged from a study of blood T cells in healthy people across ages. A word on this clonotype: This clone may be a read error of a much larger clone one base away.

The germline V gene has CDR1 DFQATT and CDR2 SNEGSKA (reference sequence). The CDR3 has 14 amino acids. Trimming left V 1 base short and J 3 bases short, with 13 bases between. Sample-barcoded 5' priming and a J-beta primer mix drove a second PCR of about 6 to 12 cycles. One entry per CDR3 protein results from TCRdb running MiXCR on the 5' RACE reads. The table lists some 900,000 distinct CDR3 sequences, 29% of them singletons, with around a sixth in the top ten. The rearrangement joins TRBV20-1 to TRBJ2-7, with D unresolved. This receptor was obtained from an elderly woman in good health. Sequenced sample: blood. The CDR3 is CSARGPVTVYEQYF. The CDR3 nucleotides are TGCAGTGCTAGAGGTCCAGTGACTGTCTACGAGCAGTACTTC.